Following are 3 T cell receptor beta chains from one sample sequenced in a study of a mutant IDH1 vaccine in newly diagnosed glioma. Time point denoted: week 35, safety follow-up. The content of each vaccine dose was 300 ug of mutant IDH1 20-mer peptide, and topical imiquimod accompanied it. Clones were sequenced by immunoSEQ multiplex PCR, and TCRdb holds only the in-frame ones, with some missing. This table holds 45,000 to 60,000 clones, 88% found once. Antigens of these TCRs are unknown. Sequencing used PBMCs, obtained from a glioma patient whose treatment included an IDH1 peptide vaccine. The source of these receptors is a woman aged 40 to 50 with glioma.

The V call is TRBV27, the J call TRBJ2-7, with 12 bases aligning to TRBD2. This CDR3 is 16 amino acids long. Germline values: CDR1 MNHEY, CDR2 SMNVEV (reference sequence). Unmatched junction bases numbered 6, after V lost 6 bases and J lost 0 bases. The CDR3 DNA reads TGTGCCAGCAGACGGCTGACTAGCGGGAGCTCCTACGAGCAGTACTTC. Translated: CASRRLTSGSSYEQYF.

This clone was detected only once. The rearrangement links TRBV7-9 to TRBJ1-2; the D is unclear. V was shortened by 5 bases and J by 6 bases, with 16 bases between the two germline ends. Per the germline V gene, CDR1 is SEHNR and CDR2 is FQNEAQ (reference sequence). This CDR3 has 14 residues. CDR3 DNA: TGTGCCAGCAGCCCTCGGGCCTCTGCGGATGGCTACACCTTC. Amino acid sequence: CASSPRASADGYTF.

The rearrangement joins TRBV7-2 to TRBJ1-5, with a possible D match to TRBD1 (6 bases). Trimming cost V 2 bases and J 10 bases, with 9 bases left between them. Germline assignment: CDR1 SGHTA and CDR2 FQGNSA. There are 12 residues in the CDR3. This chain's CDR3 is CASSLLGQPQHF. The CDR3 nucleotides are TGTGCCAGCAGCTTATTGGGACAACCCCAGCATTTT.